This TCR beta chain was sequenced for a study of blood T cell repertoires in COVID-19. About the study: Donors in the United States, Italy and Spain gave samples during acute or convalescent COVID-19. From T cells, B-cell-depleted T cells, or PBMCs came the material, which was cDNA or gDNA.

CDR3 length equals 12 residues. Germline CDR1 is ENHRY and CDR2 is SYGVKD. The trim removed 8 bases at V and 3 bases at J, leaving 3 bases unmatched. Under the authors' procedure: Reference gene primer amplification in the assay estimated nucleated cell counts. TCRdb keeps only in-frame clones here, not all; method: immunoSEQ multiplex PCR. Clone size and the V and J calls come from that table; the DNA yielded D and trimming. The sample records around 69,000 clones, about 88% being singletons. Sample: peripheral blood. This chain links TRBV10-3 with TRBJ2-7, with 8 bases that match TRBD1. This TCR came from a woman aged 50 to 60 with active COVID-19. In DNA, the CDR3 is TGTGCCATCGGGACAGGCATCTACGAGCAGTACTTC. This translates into CAIGTGIYEQYF.